The 17 T cell receptor beta chains below all came from one sample that was sequenced in a study of T cells in Graves' hyperthyroidism and ophthalmopathy. TCR beta CDR3 regions were amplified from RNA transcripts. The TCR CDR3 was amplified in a first-round RT-PCR using the HTBI primer set. TCRdb reanalysed the multiplex PCR reads using MiXCR and keeps one entry per CDR3 protein. The repertoire holds more than 300,000 distinct CDR3 sequences, with roughly 14% as singletons. The sample taken for sequencing was blood. The receptors here all came from a woman aged 55-70 years with Graves' hyperthyroidism.

This clonotype was seen at least ten times. This chain uses TRBV12-3 or TRBV12-4 with TRBJ2-1, with 7 bases aligning to TRBD2. There are 14 residues in the CDR3. Germline trimming cut 2 bases from V and 4 bases from J; bases unmatched to any gene: 2. The CDR3, as DNA: TGTGCCAGCAGTTTAAAAGCGGGGTACAATGAGCAGTTCTTC. Residues: CASSLKAGYNEQFF.

The rearrangement links TRBV6-1 to TRBJ2-2; D unclear. From germline, CDR1 is MNHNS and CDR2 SASEGT. The CDR3 is made up of 17 amino acids. V was shortened by 6 bases and J by 3 bases, with 20 bases between the two germline ends. The CDR3 sequence is CASSPDSQGFDTGELFF. In DNA, the CDR3 is TGTGCCAGCAGCCCTGATTCCCAAGGCTTTGACACCGGGGAGCTGTTTTTT.

Worth noting for this clonotype: Its ends do not fully match the called genes, so a read error is possible. V gene TRBV27 combines with J gene TRBJ2-7; D may match TRBD1 or TRBD2 (6 bases each). From germline, CDR1 is MNHEY and CDR2 SMNVEV (reference sequence). CDR3 size: 15 residues. CDR3 sequence: CAGSSLRGTPYEQYF. The CDR3, as DNA: TGTGCCGGCAGTTCCCTCCGGGGGACACCCTACGAGCAGTACTTC.

The rearrangement links TRBV12-3 or TRBV12-4 to TRBJ2-2; 7 bases line up with TRBD2. The CDR3 contains 18 residues. With 6 bases clipped from V and 2 bases from J, the junction kept 15 bases outside the gene matches. The CDR3 region is CASSHRRGGRGNTGELFF. For the CDR3, the DNA is TGTGCCAGCAGCCACCGGAGGGGCGGGAGAGGTAACACCGGGGAGCTGTTTTTT.

This clonotype was counted many times. The chain uses TRBV6-5 and TRBJ1-4; unclear D gene. The CDR3 contains 14 residues. V shed 2 bases and J shed 10 bases, with 14 bases lying between them. CDR1 and CDR2 (germline): MNHEY, SVGAGI. Here the CDR3 reads CASSYGIDSGKLFF. CDR3 nucleotides: TGTGCCAGCAGTTACGGAATAGATTCGGGAAAACTGTTTTTT.

In its sample, this clonotype was seen many times. This rearrangement joins TRBV5-1 to TRBJ2-7; the match to TRBD2 covers 9 bases. Trimming cost V 1 base and J 6 bases; bases outside gene matches: 5. The germline V gene encodes CDR1 SGHRS and CDR2 YFSETQ. The CDR3 length is 14 residues. CDR3 sequence (DNA): TGCGCCAGCAGCTTGCCTAGCGGGATTGTCGAGCAGTACTTC. This encodes CASSLPSGIVEQYF.

This clonotype was counted many times. V is TRBV7-9 and J is TRBJ1-1; 12 positions match TRBD1. The germline CDR1 and CDR2 sequences are SEHNR and FQNEAQ (reference sequence). CDR3 length: 15 residues. Unmatched junction bases numbered 3, after V lost 6 bases and J lost 1 base. CDR3 coding DNA: TGTGCCAGCAGGGGACAGGGGGCGCGGAACACTGAAGCTTTCTTT. It specifies CASRGQGARNTEAFF.

This clonotype has a count of ten or more. The rearrangement joins TRBV10-3 to TRBJ2-3; D is uncertain. The CDR3 contains 14 residues. The V gene's germline CDR1 is ENHRY and CDR2 SYGVKD. The V gene lost 3 bases and the J gene lost 2 bases, with 9 bases spanning the gap. CDR3 residues: CAISDPAVTDTQYF. As DNA, the CDR3 is TGTGCCATCAGTGATCCTGCGGTCACAGATACGCAGTATTTT.

This clonotype appeared many times. The CDR3 is CASISRDRAYEQYF. In DNA, the CDR3 is TGTGCCAGCATCAGCCGGGACAGGGCCTACGAGCAGTACTTC. V is TRBV6-1 and J is TRBJ2-7, with 9 bases identical to TRBD1. CDR1 is MNHNS and CDR2 is SASEGT in the germline V gene. The CDR3 runs to 14 residues. V dropped 7 bases and J dropped 2; count of bases not matched to a gene: 6.

V is TRBV5-1 and J is TRBJ2-1; 7 bases are a match to TRBD1. This CDR3 spans 15 amino acids. J lost 2 bases, V lost 4 bases, and 6 bases had no gene match. Germline V gene lookup returns CDR1 SGHRS and CDR2 YFSETQ. CDR3 amino acids: CASSQETGPYNEQFF. The DNA of the CDR3 is TGCGCCAGCAGCCAGGAGACAGGGCCCTACAATGAGCAGTTCTTC.

This clonotype was found many times. The chain is built from TRBV28 and TRBJ2-1; TRBD1 or TRBD2 may be the D gene (5 bases each). This CDR3 has 16 amino acids. Germline values: CDR1 MDHEN, CDR2 SYDVKM. V lost 5 bases to trimming and J lost 4 bases, with 18 bases between them. The CDR3 DNA sequence: TGTGCCAGCAGTCCCCAGGGTGGAGGCAGGTACAATGAGCAGTTCTTC. Translation gives CASSPQGGGRYNEQFF.

As to this clonotype: Possible read error: a much larger clone is one base away. The V and J genes are TRBV6-1 and TRBJ2-1; 8 nucleotides align to TRBD2. In germline, CDR1 is MNHNS, CDR2 SASEGT. This CDR3 comprises 15 residues. The CDR3 DNA reads as TGTGCCAGCAATAAGGGACTAGAAGGTTACAATGAGCGGTTCTTC. This sequence encodes CASNKGLEGYNERFF.

This sequence joins TRBV20-1 and TRBJ2-2; maybe TRBD1 (6 bases). Trimming removed 2 bases from V and 6 bases from J, with 19 bases in between. CDR3 size: 16 residues. CDR1 and CDR2 (germline): DFQATT, SNEGSKA (reference sequence). As DNA, the CDR3 is TGCAGTGCTAGATCCACCTACGCTGGGGGCGCCGGGGAGCTGTTTTTT. Translated: CSARSTYAGGAGELFF.

This clonotype was detected many times. The rearrangement joins TRBV6-1 to TRBJ2-4, with TRBD1 matching over 12 bases. The trim removed 4 bases at V and 7 bases at J, leaving 2 bases unmatched. The V gene's germline CDR1 is MNHNS and CDR2 SASEGT. This CDR3 comprises 14 residues. CDR3 DNA: TGTGCCAGCAGTGGGGGACAGGGGGCCAACATTCAGTACTTC. Its protein is CASSGGQGANIQYF.

V and J are TRBV29-1 and TRBJ1-2; D is possibly TRBD1 (6 bases). CDR3 length equals 12 residues. Germline CDR1 is SQVTM and CDR2 is ANQGSEA. Between the trimmed V and J ends, which lost 5 bases and 2 bases, there was a span of 9 bases. This CDR3 reads CSVSQGNYGYTF. The CDR3 region has the DNA TGCAGCGTTTCCCAGGGGAACTATGGCTACACCTTC.

This clonotype has only a few counts. V usage is TRBV27 and J usage is TRBJ2-7, with D perhaps matching TRBD2 (5 bases). Germline V gene lookup returns CDR1 MNHEY and CDR2 SMNVEV (reference sequence). The V and J ends lost 7 bases and 3 bases respectively, with 7 bases between them. CDR3 length equals 11 residues. The CDR3 spells CASIEGYEQYF. The CDR3 nucleotides are TGTGCCAGCATCGAGGGCTACGAGCAGTACTTC.

This clonotype was counted between two and nine times. One junction end does not reproduce the germline sequence, and a read error may be involved. The chain uses TRBV29-1 and TRBJ2-5; TRBD1 matches at 9 bases. The V gene's germline CDR1 is SQVTM and CDR2 ANQGSEA. The CDR3 is 14 amino acids. This CDR3 is CSVDPGQGVETKYF. In DNA form, the CDR3 reads TGCAGCGTCGACCCGGGACAGGGTGTCGAGACCAAGTACTTC.